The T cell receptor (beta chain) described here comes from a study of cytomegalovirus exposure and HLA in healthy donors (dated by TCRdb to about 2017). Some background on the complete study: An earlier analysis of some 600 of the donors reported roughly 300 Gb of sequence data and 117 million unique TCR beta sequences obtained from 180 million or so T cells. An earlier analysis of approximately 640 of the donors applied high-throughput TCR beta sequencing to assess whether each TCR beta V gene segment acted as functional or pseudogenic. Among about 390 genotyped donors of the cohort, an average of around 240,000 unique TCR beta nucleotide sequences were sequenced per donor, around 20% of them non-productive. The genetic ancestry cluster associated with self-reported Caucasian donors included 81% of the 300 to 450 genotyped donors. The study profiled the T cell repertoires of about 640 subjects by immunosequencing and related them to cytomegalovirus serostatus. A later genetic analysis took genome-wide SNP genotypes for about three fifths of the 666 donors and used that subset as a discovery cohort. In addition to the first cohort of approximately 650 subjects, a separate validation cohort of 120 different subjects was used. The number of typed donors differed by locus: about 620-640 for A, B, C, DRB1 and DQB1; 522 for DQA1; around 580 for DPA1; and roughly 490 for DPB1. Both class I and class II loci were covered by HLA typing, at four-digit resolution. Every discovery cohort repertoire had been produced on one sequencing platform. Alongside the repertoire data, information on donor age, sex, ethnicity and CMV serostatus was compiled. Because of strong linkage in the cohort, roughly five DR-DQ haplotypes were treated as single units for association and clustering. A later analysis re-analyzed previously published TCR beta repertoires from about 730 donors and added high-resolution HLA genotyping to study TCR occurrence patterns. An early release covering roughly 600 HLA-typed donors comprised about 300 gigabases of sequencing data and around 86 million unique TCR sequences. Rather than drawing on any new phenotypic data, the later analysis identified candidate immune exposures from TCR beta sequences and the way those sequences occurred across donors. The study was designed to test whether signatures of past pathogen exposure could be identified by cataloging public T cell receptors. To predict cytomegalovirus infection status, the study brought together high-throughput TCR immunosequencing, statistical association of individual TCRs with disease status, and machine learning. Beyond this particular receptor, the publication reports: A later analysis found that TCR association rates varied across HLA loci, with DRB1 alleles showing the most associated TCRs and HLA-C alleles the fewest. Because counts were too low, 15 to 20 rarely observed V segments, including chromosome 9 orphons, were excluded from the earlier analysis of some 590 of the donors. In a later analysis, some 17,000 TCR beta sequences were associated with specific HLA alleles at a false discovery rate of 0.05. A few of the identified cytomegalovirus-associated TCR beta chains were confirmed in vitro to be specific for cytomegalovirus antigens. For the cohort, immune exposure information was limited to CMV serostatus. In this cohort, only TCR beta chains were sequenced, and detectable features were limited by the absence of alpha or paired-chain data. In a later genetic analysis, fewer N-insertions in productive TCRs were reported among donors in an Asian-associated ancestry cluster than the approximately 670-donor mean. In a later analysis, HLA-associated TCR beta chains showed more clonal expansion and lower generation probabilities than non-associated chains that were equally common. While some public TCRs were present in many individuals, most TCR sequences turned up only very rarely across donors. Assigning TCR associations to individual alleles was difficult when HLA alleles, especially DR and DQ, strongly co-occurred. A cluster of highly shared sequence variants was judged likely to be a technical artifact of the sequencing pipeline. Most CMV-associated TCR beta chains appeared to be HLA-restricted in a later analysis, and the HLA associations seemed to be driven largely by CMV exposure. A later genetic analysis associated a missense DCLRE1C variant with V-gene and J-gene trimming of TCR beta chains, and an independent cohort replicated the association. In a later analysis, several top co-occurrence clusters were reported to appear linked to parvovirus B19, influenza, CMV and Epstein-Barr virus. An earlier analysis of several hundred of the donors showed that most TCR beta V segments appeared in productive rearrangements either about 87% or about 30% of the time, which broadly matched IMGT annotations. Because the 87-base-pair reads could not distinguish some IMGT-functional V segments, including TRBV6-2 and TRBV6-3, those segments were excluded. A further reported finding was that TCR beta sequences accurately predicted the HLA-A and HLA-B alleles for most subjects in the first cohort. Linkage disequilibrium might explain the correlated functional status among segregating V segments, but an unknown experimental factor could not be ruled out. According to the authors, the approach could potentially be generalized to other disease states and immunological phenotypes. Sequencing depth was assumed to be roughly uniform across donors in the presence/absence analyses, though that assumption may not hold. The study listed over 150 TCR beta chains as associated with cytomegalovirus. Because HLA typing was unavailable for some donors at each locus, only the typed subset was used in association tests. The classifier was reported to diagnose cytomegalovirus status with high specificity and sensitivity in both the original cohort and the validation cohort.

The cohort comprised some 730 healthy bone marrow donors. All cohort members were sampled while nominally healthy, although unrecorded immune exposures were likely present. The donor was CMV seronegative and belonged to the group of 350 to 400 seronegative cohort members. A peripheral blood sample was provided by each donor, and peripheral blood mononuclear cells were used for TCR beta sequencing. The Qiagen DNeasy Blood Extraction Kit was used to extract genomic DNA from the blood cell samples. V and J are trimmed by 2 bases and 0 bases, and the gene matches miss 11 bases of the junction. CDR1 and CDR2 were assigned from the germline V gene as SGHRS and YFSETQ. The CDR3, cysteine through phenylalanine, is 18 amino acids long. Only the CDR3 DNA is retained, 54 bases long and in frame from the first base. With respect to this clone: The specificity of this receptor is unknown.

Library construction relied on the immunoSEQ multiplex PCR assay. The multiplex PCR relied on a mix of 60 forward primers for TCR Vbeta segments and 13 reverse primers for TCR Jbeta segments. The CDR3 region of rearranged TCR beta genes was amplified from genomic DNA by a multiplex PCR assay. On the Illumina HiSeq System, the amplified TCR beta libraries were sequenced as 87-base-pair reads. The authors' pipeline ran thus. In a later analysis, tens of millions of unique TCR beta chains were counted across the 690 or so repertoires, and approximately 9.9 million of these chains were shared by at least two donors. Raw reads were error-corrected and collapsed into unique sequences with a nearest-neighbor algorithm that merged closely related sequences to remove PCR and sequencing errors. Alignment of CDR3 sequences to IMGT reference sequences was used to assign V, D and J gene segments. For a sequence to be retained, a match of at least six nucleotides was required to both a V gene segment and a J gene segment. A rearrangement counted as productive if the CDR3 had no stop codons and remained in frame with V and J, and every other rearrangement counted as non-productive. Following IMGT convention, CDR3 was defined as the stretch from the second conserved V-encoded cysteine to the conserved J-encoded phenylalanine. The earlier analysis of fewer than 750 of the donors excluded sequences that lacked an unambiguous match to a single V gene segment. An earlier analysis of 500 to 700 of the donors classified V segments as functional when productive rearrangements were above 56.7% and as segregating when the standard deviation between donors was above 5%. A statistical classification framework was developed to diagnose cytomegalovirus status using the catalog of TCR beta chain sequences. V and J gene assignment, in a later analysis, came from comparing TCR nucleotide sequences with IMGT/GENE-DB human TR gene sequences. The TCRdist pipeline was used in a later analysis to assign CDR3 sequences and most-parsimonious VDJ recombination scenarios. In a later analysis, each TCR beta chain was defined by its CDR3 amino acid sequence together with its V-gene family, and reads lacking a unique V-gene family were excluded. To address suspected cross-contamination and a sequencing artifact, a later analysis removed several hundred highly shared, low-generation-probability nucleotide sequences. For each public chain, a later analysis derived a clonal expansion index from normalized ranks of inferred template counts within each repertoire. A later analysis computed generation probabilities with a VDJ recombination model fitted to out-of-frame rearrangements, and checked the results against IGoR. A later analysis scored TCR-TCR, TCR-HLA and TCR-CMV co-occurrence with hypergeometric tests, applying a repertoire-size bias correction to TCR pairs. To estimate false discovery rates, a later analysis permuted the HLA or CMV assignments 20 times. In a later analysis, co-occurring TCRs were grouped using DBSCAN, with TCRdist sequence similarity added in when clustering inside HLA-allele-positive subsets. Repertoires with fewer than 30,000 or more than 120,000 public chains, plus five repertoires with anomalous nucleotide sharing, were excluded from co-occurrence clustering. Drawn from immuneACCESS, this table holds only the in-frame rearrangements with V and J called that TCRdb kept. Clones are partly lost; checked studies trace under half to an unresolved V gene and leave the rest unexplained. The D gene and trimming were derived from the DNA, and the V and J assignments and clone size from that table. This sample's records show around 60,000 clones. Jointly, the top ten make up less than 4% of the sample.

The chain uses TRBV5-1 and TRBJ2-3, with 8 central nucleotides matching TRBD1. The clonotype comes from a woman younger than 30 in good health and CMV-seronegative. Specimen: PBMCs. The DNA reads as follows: TGCGCCAGCAGCTTACTACCGCGGGACAGGACTAGCACAGATACGCAGTATTTT. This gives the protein CASSLLPRDRTSTDTQYF.